The clone carrying this T cell receptor beta chain was counted between two and nine times. What it binds is unknown. The sample comes from a study of beta chain features in type 1 diabetes. Study-level background: Age, gender and cell yields were alike across patients and healthy donors.

The whole isolated RNA underwent reverse transcription, so sequencing captured expressed TCRB transcripts. TCRdb's copy holds only in-frame clones and misses some; the assay was immunoSEQ multiplex PCR. The repertoire includes about 260,000 clones, 20% of them detected once, and less than 0.035% sits in the top ten. V lost 4 bases and J lost 3; bases outside the gene matches: 3. This CDR3 contains 15 residues. Germline CDR1 SGHTA, CDR2 FQGNSA. Study results and caveats: People with Type 1 diabetes carried modestly yet significantly shorter TCRB CDR3s in all four CD4+ subsets.

This receptor was identified in a woman in her 40s with type 1 diabetes. The rearrangement uses TRBV7-2 and TRBJ2-6, with 7 positions matching TRBD1. Sample: naive CD4+ T cells from blood. The CDR3 sequence: CASSSDRVGANVLTF. The CDR3 DNA reads TGTGCCAGCAGCTCAGACAGGGTTGGGGCCAACGTCCTGACTTTC. Full variable domain (rest looked up from reference TRBV7-2 and TRBJ2-6): GAGVSQSPSNKVTEKGKDVELRCDPISGHTALYWYRQSLGQGLEFLIYFQGNSAPDKSGLPSDRFSAERTGGSVSTLTIQRTQQEDSAVYLCASSSDRVGANVLTFGAGSRLTVL.